This TCR beta chain was found in a study of T cell responses to AZD1222 COVID-19 vaccine. Points on this clone: Its cognate antigen is unknown.

Clones were sequenced by immunoSEQ multiplex PCR, and TCRdb holds only the in-frame ones, with some missing. The sample carries some 110,000 clones, 89% recorded once. Second-dose groups at about 4 or about 12 weeks were pooled. Study results and limitations: Donors, mostly white British, included more females; clonal diversity was possibly underestimated. With two AZD1222 doses given, Spike-specific TCR breadth and depth both rose.

Germline CDR1 is LNHDA and CDR2 is SQIVND (reference sequence). The CDR3 covers 13 residues. V was shortened by 5 bases and J by 7 bases, with 14 bases between the two germline ends. This specimen was peripheral blood, taken 28 days after the second AZD1222 dose. The rearrangement links TRBV19 to TRBJ1-1; D is perhaps TRBD1 (5 bases). This TCR was recovered from an adult who received the AZD1222 COVID-19 vaccine. CDR3 sequence (DNA): TGTGCCAGTAGTTCCGGGACCGCGAATGAAGCTTTCTTT. It encodes CASSSGTANEAFF.